This T cell receptor (beta chain) originates from a study of T-cell memory formation after mild COVID-19 (dated by TCRdb to about 2021). As for the study more broadly: TCR sequence clusters from the two donors were largely donor specific. The cohort was made up of two young adult volunteers, one female and one male, who were previously healthy. Longitudinal TCRalpha and TCRbeta repertoire sequencing tracked T-cell clones expanding and contracting after mild COVID-19 in a couple of donors. Results and caveats for the whole study, not just this receptor: Some responding clones were detected in pre-infection memory, suggesting pre-existing cross-reactive memory T cells joined the SARS-CoV-2 response. Only a couple of mild cases were covered in the study, and larger cohorts including severe cases with pre-infection samples were considered necessary. Clones contracting from day 15 to 85 had balanced CD4/CD8 phenotypes, while a second wave expanding from day 15 to 37 was biased towards CD4+. Whether the second-wave clones peaking on day 37 were SARS-CoV-2 specific was not confirmed. Contracting CD4+ clones turned up mainly in the CM and EM memory subsets, whereas EMRA was where CD8+ clones were enriched.

V is pared back by 4 bases and J by 14 bases, with 22 bases lying between the germline termini. The CDR3 starts with the cysteine, ends with the phenylalanine, and has 14 residues. Only CDR3 DNA remains: 42 bases, in frame from the first base. For CDR1 and CDR2, the germline V gene (reference sequence) lists SGHAT and FQDESV. Ficoll-Paque density gradient centrifugation was used to isolate PBMCs. Sequencer: Illumina NovaSeq 6000. TCRalpha and TCRbeta cDNA libraries were constructed by 5'RACE with constant-segment primers, with sample barcodes and unique molecular identifiers being introduced. Trizol reagent was used to extract RNA from every sample. Library amplification was performed in two PCR steps, and a second sample barcode and Illumina TruSeq adapters were introduced in the second step. Libraries were sequenced on an Illumina NovaSeq with 2 x 150 bp paired-end reads. Processing in the source paper ran as follows. The reads were demultiplexed and collapsed into UMI-guided consensus sequences using migec v1.2.7. With mixcr v2.1.11, UMI consensuses were aligned to TRA and TRB V and J templates and assembled into clonotypes. Clonotypes were classified as expanded or contracted when called significant by both edgeR and NoisET, with noise models trained on biological replicates. For edgeR calls, the cutoffs were a false discovery rate-adjusted p below 0.01 and a log2 fold-change threshold of 1. PCA with hierarchical clustering of max-normalized trajectories of the 1000 most abundant clonotypes was used as exploratory dynamics analysis. Separately sequenced CD4+ and CD8+ repertoires were used to assign the CD4 or CD8 phenotype of responding clones. TCRdb applied fastp at Q25 and MiXCR to the public reads, then kept only in-frame beta chains. Every entry covers one CDR3 protein and lists the most common genes and DNA from its rows. TCRdb, not the original authors, processed these V and J calls. Present in this sample are 180,000 or so distinct CDR3 sequences, 11% of which were seen just once. Approximately 3.4% of the sample belongs to the ten largest clones.

This clonotype was observed a few times. Its antigen has not been determined. Base qualities are not recorded, but no much larger clone differs from it by a single base. The sample was PBMCs or a T cell subset sorted from them (not recorded which). The TCR was taken from a man younger than 35 who had mild COVID-19 (a few samples of this study predate the infection). The sample titles of this study are shuffled in the database, so cell type and time point are left out; the donor was told from shared clones. This chain is built from TRBV11-1 and TRBJ2-3, and the D gene may be TRBD1, 6 bases matching. The CDR3 reads CASSSTGTSHRPYF. The sequence in DNA is TGTGCCAGCAGCTCCACCGGGACATCCCACCGACCGTATTTT.